Below are 2 T cell receptor beta chains sequenced from a single sample in a study of Ad26.COV2.S vaccination and SARS-CoV-2 variants. Treatment given: around 19 received Ad26.COV2.S at low or high dose, single or two shots; about 5 received placebo; per-sample allocation not given. Specimens were obtained on day 63 following the first vaccine or placebo injection. Produced via immunoSEQ multiplex PCR; TCRdb's table is partial and in-frame only. The sample carries roughly 410,000 clones, under 90% recorded once. Sequencing was performed on peripheral blood, taken in a trial of Ad26.COV2.S vaccine versus placebo. The receptors were sampled from a person between 18 and 59 years old who received the Ad26.COV2.S COVID-19 vaccine or a placebo.

A few counts support this clone. The genes are TRBV30 and TRBJ1-6; tentatively, D is TRBD1 (6 bases). Germline lookup yields CDR1 GTSNPN and CDR2 SVGIG (reference sequence). The ends were cut back, 0 bases at V and 10 bases at J, with 16 bases in the middle. The CDR3 runs to 15 residues. The CDR3, as DNA: TGTGCCTGGAGTGTTTGGGCAGGGGTAGGCTCACCCCTCCACTTT. It is translated as CAWSVWAGVGSPLHF.

J is TRBJ2-7 and V is TRBV19, with D possibly TRBD1 on 6 matching bases. The CDR3 sequence is 16 residues long. V dropped 6 bases and J dropped 2 bases, with 20 bases sitting between them. The V gene's germline CDR1 is LNHDA and CDR2 SQIVND (reference sequence). The CDR3 sequence is CASSPGSGQGTYEQYF. The CDR3 DNA sequence: TGTGCCAGTAGCCCGGGGTCGGGGCAGGGGACCTACGAGCAGTACTTC. The whole variable domain, filled in from reference TRBV19 and TRBJ2-7, reads DGGITQSPKYLFRKEGQNVTLSCEQNLNHDAMYWYRQDPGQGLRLIYYSQIVNDFQKGDIAEGYSVSREKKESFPLTVTSAQKNPTAFYLCASSPGSGQGTYEQYFGPGTRLTVT.